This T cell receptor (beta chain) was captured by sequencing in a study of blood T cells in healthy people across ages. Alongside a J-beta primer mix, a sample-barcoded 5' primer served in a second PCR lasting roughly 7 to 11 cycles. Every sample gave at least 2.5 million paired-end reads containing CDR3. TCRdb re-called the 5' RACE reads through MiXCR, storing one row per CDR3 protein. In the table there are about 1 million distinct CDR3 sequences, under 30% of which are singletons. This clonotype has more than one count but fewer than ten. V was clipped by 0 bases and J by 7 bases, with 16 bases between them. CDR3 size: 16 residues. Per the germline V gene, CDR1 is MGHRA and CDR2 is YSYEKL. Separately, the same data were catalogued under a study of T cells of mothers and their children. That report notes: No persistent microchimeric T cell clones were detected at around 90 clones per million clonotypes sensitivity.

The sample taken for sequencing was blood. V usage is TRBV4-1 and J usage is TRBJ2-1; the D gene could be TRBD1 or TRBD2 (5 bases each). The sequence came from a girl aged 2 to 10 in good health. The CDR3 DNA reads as TGCGCCAGCAGCCAAGAGTTAGAAACGGGACGGAATGAGCAGTTCTTC. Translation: CASSQELETGRNEQFF.